This T cell receptor (beta chain) originates from a study of blood T cell repertoires in COVID-19. Study overall: Specimens from acute and convalescent COVID-19 originated in the United States, Italy and Spain. From T cells, B-cell-depleted T cells, or PBMCs came the material, which was cDNA or gDNA.

V lost 3 bases to trimming and J lost 2 bases, with 8 bases between them. Germline CDR1 is SNHLY and CDR2 is FYNNEI. The CDR3 consists of 13 residues. Per the original methods: Amplified reference gene primers provided the basis for estimating nucleated cell counts. Libraries were prepared by immunoSEQ multiplex PCR; TCRdb keeps only in-frame clonotypes and omits some of them. Clonal size and the V and J genes are those of that table, whereas D and trimming came from the DNA. Seen here are some 68,000 clones, around 87% observed once, and the top ten hold roughly 2.8%. Sequenced input: peripheral blood. The sequence derives from a man aged 45 to 65 with acute or convalescent COVID-19. The rearrangement links TRBV2 to TRBJ2-7, with D perhaps matching TRBD2 (5 bases). CDR3 region: CASSDRRTYEQYV. The DNA for the CDR3 is TGTGCCAGCAGTGACAGGAGGACCTACGAGCAGTACGTC.